What follows describes a single T cell receptor (beta chain). The target antigen is unknown. Sequencing used immunoSEQ multiplex PCR; TCRdb keeps in-frame clones, though not all of them. The sample yields roughly 100,000 clones, about 90% seen once. This sample was taken from a study of graft-versus-host responses after intestinal transplantation. Overall study context: Every transplant recipient was induced with anti-thymocyte globulin, then maintained on tacrolimus and steroids for two to four years. The study, taken as a whole, reports: Those patients showing graft-donor T cell macrochimerism displayed high graft-versus-host to host-versus-graft clonal ratios in allografts.

The sequence was collected from a human donor who received an intestinal transplant. Material: unstimulated CD4+ T cells sorted from spleen or lymph node cells, obtained before intestinal transplant.

The CDR3 here is CAISGGAASSYEQYF. The CDR3 nucleotides read TGTGCCATCTCTGGGGGGGCAGCTTCTTCCTACGAGCAGTACTTC. The gene calls are TRBV10-3 and TRBJ2-7; a weak D match, TRBD2 (7 bases). CDR1 and CDR2 from the germline V gene are ENHRY and SYGVKD. Trimming left V 8 bases short and J 1 base short, with 18 bases between. The CDR3 is 15 residues long.